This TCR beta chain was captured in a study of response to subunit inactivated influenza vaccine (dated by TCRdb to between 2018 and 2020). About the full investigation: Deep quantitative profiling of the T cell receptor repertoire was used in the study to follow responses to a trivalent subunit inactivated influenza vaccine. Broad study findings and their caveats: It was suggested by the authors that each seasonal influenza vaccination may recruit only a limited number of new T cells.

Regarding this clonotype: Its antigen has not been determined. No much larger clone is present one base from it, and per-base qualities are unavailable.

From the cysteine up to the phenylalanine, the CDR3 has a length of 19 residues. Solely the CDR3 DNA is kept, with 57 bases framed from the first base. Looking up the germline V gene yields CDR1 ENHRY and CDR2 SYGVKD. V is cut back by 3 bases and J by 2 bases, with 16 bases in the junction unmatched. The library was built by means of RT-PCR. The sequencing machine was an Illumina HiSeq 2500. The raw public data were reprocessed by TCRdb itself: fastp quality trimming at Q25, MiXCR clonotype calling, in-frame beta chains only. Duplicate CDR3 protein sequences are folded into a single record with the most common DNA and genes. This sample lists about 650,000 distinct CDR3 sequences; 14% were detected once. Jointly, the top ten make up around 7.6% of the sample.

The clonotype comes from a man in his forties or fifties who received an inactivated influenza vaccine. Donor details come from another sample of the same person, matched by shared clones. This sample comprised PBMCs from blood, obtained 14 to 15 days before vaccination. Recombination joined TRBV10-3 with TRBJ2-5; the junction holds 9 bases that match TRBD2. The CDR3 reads CAISDGRGLVAGAQETQYF. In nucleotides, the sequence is TGTGCCATCAGTGATGGTAGGGGGCTTGTAGCGGGAGCACAAGAGACCCAGTACTTC.